What follows are 30 T cell receptor beta chains derived from one specimen sequenced in a study of T cells in Graves' hyperthyroidism and ophthalmopathy. Using RNA transcripts as the source, TCR beta CDR3 regions were amplified. Researchers ran a first-round RT-PCR on the TCR CDR3 using the HTBI primer set. Using its own MiXCR run on the multiplex PCR reads, TCRdb lists one record per CDR3 protein. In the table there are about 200,000 distinct CDR3 sequences, 15% to 20% of which are singletons. Input material: blood. All receptors derive from a man between 50 and 59 years old with Graves' hyperthyroidism.

This clonotype came up many times. The V call is TRBV11-3, the J call TRBJ2-7; no definite D call. The V end lost 5 bases, the J end lost 2 bases, and 4 bases lay between the germline ends. CDR1 is SGHNT, CDR2 YENEEA, per germline. This CDR3 comprises 11 residues. DNA of the CDR3: TGTGCCAGCAGCGCCGCCTACGAGCAGTACTTC. Protein product: CASSAAYEQYF.

CDR3 nucleotides: TGTGCCAGCAGCCAAGCGACAGGGGCTTATGAAAAACTGTTTTTT. This translates into CASSQATGAYEKLFF. The V and J genes are TRBV16 and TRBJ1-4; 8 bases are a match to TRBD1. CDR3 length equals 15 residues. Germline V gene data show CDR1 as KGHSY and CDR2 as FQNENV. The J segment lost 6 bases and the V segment lost 2 bases, leaving 5 bases of the junction unmatched.

This clonotype was observed at least ten times. The chain joins TRBV7-8 to TRBJ1-2; possibly TRBD1 for D (6 bases). This CDR3 region has 14 residues. Trimming took off 7 bases at V and 3 bases at J, with 15 bases between the two ends. CDR1 is SGHVS and CDR2 is FQNEAQ in the germline V gene. CDR3 DNA sequence: TGTGCCAGCACATGGGGGGGGGCTGACTATGGCTACACCTTC. This gives the protein CASTWGGADYGYTF. The whole variable domain, remainder taken from reference TRBV7-8 and TRBJ1-2, is GAGVSQSPRYKVAKRGQDVALRCDPISGHVSLFWYQQALGQGPEFLTYFQNEAQLDKSGLPSDRFFAERPEGSVSTLKIQRTQQEDSAVYLCASTWGGADYGYTFGSGTRLTVV.

V gene TRBV7-3 combines with J gene TRBJ2-1; possibly TRBD1 or TRBD2 for D (5 bases each). The CDR3 contains 17 residues. V was pared by 5 bases and J by 0 bases, with 17 bases between. CDR1 is SGHTA, CDR2 FQGTGA, per germline. The CDR3 reads CASSRTGPTGSYNEQFF. For the CDR3, the DNA is TGTGCCAGCAGCCGGACGGGGCCGACGGGCTCCTACAATGAGCAGTTCTTC.

Many counts were recorded for this clonotype. CDR3 residues: CASRISPRVGGGEQFF. Written as DNA, the CDR3 is TGTGCCAGCAGAATCAGTCCCCGGGTGGGGGGGGGTGAGCAGTTCTTC. The chain carries TRBV7-2 and TRBJ2-1; 7 bases agree with TRBD2. Germline CDR1 reads SGHTA; CDR2 reads FQGNSA. Trimming took 6 bases from V and 9 from J; bases not matched to a gene: 17. The length of the CDR3 is 16 residues. The whole variable domain, remainder taken from reference TRBV7-2 and TRBJ2-1, is GAGVSQSPSNKVTEKGKDVELRCDPISGHTALYWYRQSLGQGLEFLIYFQGNSAPDKSGLPSDRFSAERTGGSVSTLTIQRTQQEDSAVYLCASRISPRVGGGEQFFGPGTRLTVL.

This clonotype was detected ten times or more. This sequence joins TRBV3-1 and TRBJ1-1; weak D call: TRBD1 (6 bases). The CDR3 runs to 13 residues. Germline CDR1 reads LGHDT; CDR2 reads YNNKEL (reference sequence). V was shortened by 0 bases and J by 12 bases, with 14 bases between the two germline ends. This CDR3 is CASSQEGRGLTFF. The CDR3 DNA reads TGTGCCAGCAGCCAAGAGGGCAGGGGTTTGACTTTCTTT.

As DNA, the CDR3 is TGCAGTGCTAGTAGAGGAGGCCTAGCGGGGTCTTACGAGCAGTACTTC. Protein: CSASRGGLAGSYEQYF. V is TRBV20-1 and J is TRBJ2-7; 9 bases map to TRBD2. The CDR3 extends over 16 amino acids. V trimming: 3 bases; J trimming: 4 bases; junction bases outside the gene matches: 13. CDR1 and CDR2 from the germline V gene are DFQATT and SNEGSKA (reference sequence).

Many counts were recorded for this clonotype. The V and J genes are TRBV11-3 and TRBJ2-1, with 12 bases aligning to TRBD2. This CDR3 has 18 amino acids. V lost 5 bases, J lost 7 bases, and 15 bases stayed unmatched. In germline, CDR1 is SGHNT, CDR2 YENEEA. The CDR3 loop reads CASSPAARTSGEPNEQFF. For the CDR3, the DNA is TGTGCCAGCAGCCCGGCCGCCCGGACTAGCGGGGAACCAAATGAGCAGTTCTTC.

The sample holds a few counts of this clonotype. The chain couples TRBV18 to TRBJ2-7, with no clear D. Trimming took off 6 bases at V and 0 bases at J, with 15 bases between the two ends. Germline CDR1 reads KGHSH; CDR2 reads LQKENI. CDR3 length: 15 residues. This CDR3 is CASSDRPTGSYEQYF. For the CDR3, the DNA is TGTGCCAGCTCTGACCGGCCAACGGGCTCCTACGAGCAGTACTTC.

The chain joins TRBV7-2 to TRBJ1-2; D not resolved. Trimming took 2 bases from V and 0 from J, leaving 13 bases between them. CDR1 is SGHTA and CDR2 is FQGNSA in the germline V gene. This CDR3 has 16 residues. CDR3 region: CASSLRAASPNYGYTF. As DNA, the CDR3 is TGTGCCAGCAGCTTAAGAGCGGCCAGCCCTAACTATGGCTACACCTTC.

The V and J genes are TRBV28 and TRBJ2-1; the D gene is possibly TRBD1 (5 bases). The ends were cut back, 2 bases at V and 8 bases at J, with 19 bases in the middle. This CDR3 is built from 16 residues. Germline V gene data show CDR1 as MDHEN and CDR2 as SYDVKM. CDR3 sequence: CASSLGASVLADEQFF. The CDR3 coding sequence is TGTGCCAGCAGTTTAGGGGCTAGTGTACTGGCGGATGAGCAGTTCTTC.

The table lists this clonotype with many counts. The chain employs TRBV20-1 and TRBJ2-7; TRBD2 matches 7 bases. V lost 7 bases and J lost 6; bases outside the gene matches: 24. This CDR3 comprises 17 residues. The germline V gene has CDR1 DFQATT and CDR2 SNEGSKA (reference sequence). The CDR3 loop is CSGVGLANSGSFGEQYF. Here the CDR3 DNA reads TGCAGTGGAGTGGGACTCGCTAATAGCGGGTCCTTCGGCGAGCAGTACTTC.

This clonotype occurred many times. The rearrangement uses TRBV12-3 or TRBV12-4 and TRBJ2-3; 8 nucleotides line up with TRBD2. The J segment lost 0 bases and the V segment lost 6 bases, leaving 8 bases of the junction unmatched. The CDR3 runs 16 residues. As DNA, the CDR3 is TGTGCCAGCAGCGGGGGGGGCGGGTCCAGCACAGATACGCAGTATTTT. Translated, it gives CASSGGGGSSTDTQYF.

Regarding this clonotype: One base away lies a much larger clone, so this may be a sequencing read error. CDR3 DNA: TGTGCCAGCAGAAGAAGGCTAGCGGGAGCTTACGAGCAGTACTTC. This gives the protein CASRRRLAGAYEQYF. The chain couples TRBV7-2 to TRBJ2-7; TRBD2 agrees at 10 bases. The germline CDR1 and CDR2 sequences are SGHTA and FQGNSA. This CDR3 has 15 amino acids. V shed 6 bases, J shed 4 bases, and the junction held 9 bases outside the gene matches. The full variable domain, its missing parts supplied by reference TRBV7-2 and TRBJ2-7, is GAGVSQSPSNKVTEKGKDVELRCDPISGHTALYWYRQSLGQGLEFLIYFQGNSAPDKSGLPSDRFSAERTGGSVSTLTIQRTQQEDSAVYLCASRRRLAGAYEQYFGPGTRLTVT.

This clonotype came up many times. V usage is TRBV24-1 and J usage is TRBJ2-5, with D perhaps matching TRBD2 (7 bases). The CDR3 has 17 amino acids. CDR1 is KGHDR, CDR2 SFDVKD, per germline. Trimming removed 5 bases from V and 3 bases from J, with 21 bases in between. The CDR3 nucleotides read TGTGCCACCAGTGGTTGGGGGGGCACCGATGCGAAAGAGACCCAGTACTTC. Amino acid sequence: CATSGWGGTDAKETQYF.

This clonotype was seen repeatedly, ten times or more. The V gene is TRBV19, the J gene TRBJ2-1, with TRBD2 matching 10 bases. The CDR3 length is 15 residues. The V and J ends lost 5 bases and 5 bases, in that order; junction bases with no gene match: 6. Germline CDR1 reads LNHDA; CDR2 reads SQIVND (reference sequence). CDR3 in DNA: TGTGCCAGTAGTGCTCTAGCGGGAGTGGACAATGAGCAGTTCTTC. Translation: CASSALAGVDNEQFF.

In this sample, this clonotype turned up many times. The rearrangement links TRBV20-1 to TRBJ2-1; 8 bases align to TRBD2. The CDR3 extends over 16 amino acids. Germline assignment: CDR1 DFQATT and CDR2 SNEGSKA (reference sequence). V shed 5 bases and J 0 bases; nucleotides not matched to a gene: 9. CDR3 residues: CSALTRSGSSYNEQFF. The CDR3 DNA reads TGCAGTGCTCTAACCCGGAGCGGGAGCTCCTACAATGAGCAGTTCTTC.

This clonotype was counted many times. The chain links TRBV11-2 to TRBJ2-7, with D perhaps being TRBD1 or TRBD2 (5 bases each). Trimming removed 1 base from V and 4 bases from J, with 11 bases in between. The CDR3 consists of 14 residues. The germline V gene has CDR1 SGHAT and CDR2 FQNNGV. The CDR3 sequence is CASSLGGRTYEQYF. The CDR3, as DNA: TGTGCCAGCAGCTTAGGGGGGAGAACTTACGAGCAGTACTTC.

The gene calls are TRBV28 and TRBJ2-1, with 7 positions matching TRBD2. The CDR3 spans 14 residues. Germline-derived CDR1 and CDR2 are MDHEN and SYDVKM. The J segment lost 4 bases and the V segment lost 4 bases, leaving 4 bases of the junction unmatched. CDR3 in DNA: TGTGCCAGCAGTTCTAGCGGACATTACAATGAGCAGTTCTTC. Protein: CASSSSGHYNEQFF.

This clonotype was detected many times. The chain employs TRBV27 and TRBJ2-7; tentatively, D is TRBD1 (6 bases). The CDR3 contains 13 residues. The V end lost 6 bases, the J end lost 7 bases, and 16 bases lay between the germline ends. Germline CDR1 MNHEY, CDR2 SMNVEV (reference sequence). CDR3 nucleotides: TGTGCCAGCAGCCTGGACAGCCTACGAGAGCAGTACTTC. Encoded protein: CASSLDSLREQYF.

This chain connects TRBV13 to TRBJ2-1, with TRBD1 matching over 7 bases. Trimming at V came to 6 bases and at J to 4 bases, leaving 6 bases not matched to a gene. The CDR3 sequence is 14 residues long. Germline-derived CDR1 and CDR2 are PRHDT and FYEKMQ (reference sequence). Here the CDR3 DNA reads TGTGCCAGCAGGAGAGGGGGCAAGTACAATGAGCAGTTCTTC. It specifies CASRRGGKYNEQFF.

This clonotype was seen many times. The V call is TRBV12-3 or TRBV12-4, the J call TRBJ1-5; TRBD1 aligns across 7 bases. After removal of 5 bases from V and 0 bases from J, the junction contained 1 base not matched to a gene. This CDR3 has 14 residues. Here the CDR3 reads CASSTGDSNQPQHF. The DNA for the CDR3 is TGTGCCAGCAGTACAGGGGATAGCAATCAGCCCCAGCATTTT.

This clonotype was detected only a few times. CDR3 amino acids: CASSYYGSGEQYF. The CDR3 DNA reads as TGTGCCAGCAGTTACTATGGGTCTGGCGAGCAGTACTTC. The J gene is TRBJ2-7, the V gene TRBV6-5; D gene uncertain. The germline gives CDR1 MNHEY, CDR2 SVGAGI. With 1 base removed from V and 6 bases from J, the gap between germline ends came to 10 bases. CDR3 length: 13 amino acids.

CDR3 sequence: CATSDQTGVYGYTF. The CDR3 DNA sequence: TGTGCCACCAGTGACCAAACAGGGGTCTATGGCTACACCTTC. The chain couples TRBV24-1 to TRBJ1-2; 7 bases match TRBD1. V dropped 4 bases and J dropped 4; count of bases not matched to a gene: 5. The CDR3 totals 14 residues. CDR1 is KGHDR, CDR2 SFDVKD, per germline.

The chain employs TRBV6-5 and TRBJ2-3; TRBD2 agrees at 9 bases. The CDR3 is 16 residues long. Trimming cost V 4 bases and J 2 bases; bases outside gene matches: 7. The germline V gene has CDR1 MNHEY and CDR2 SVGAGI. In DNA form, the CDR3 reads TGTGCCAGCAGTTTCCTGACTAGCGGCATCACAGATACGCAGTATTTT. Amino acids: CASSFLTSGITDTQYF.

The chain has TRBV3-1 and TRBJ2-1, with D possibly TRBD2 on 6 matching bases. The germline CDR1 and CDR2 sequences are LGHDT and YNNKEL (reference sequence). CDR3 size: 13 residues. Trimming took off 5 bases at V and 6 bases at J, with 11 bases between the two ends. The CDR3 DNA sequence: TGTGCCAGCAGCTGGCGGAGGGGCAATGAGCAGTTCTTC. Encoded protein: CASSWRRGNEQFF.

This clonotype was observed at least ten times. CDR3 amino acids: CASSLGRGLEAFF. Here the CDR3 DNA reads TGTGCCAGCAGTTTGGGAAGGGGCCTTGAAGCTTTCTTT. The chain couples TRBV12-3 or TRBV12-4 to TRBJ1-1, with D possibly matching TRBD1 (5 bases). V was shortened by 3 bases and J by 7 bases, with 12 bases between the two germline ends. The CDR3 length is 13 residues.

This clonotype was counted ten times or more. This chain links TRBV7-8 with TRBJ2-1; 9 nucleotides line up with TRBD2. Trimming took 3 bases from V and 13 from J; bases not matched to a gene: 7. There are 13 residues in the CDR3. CDR1 and CDR2 from the germline V gene are SGHVS and FQNEAQ. CDR3 amino acids: CASSLGTSSQQFF. The CDR3 DNA follows: TGTGCCAGCAGCTTGGGGACTAGCTCGCAACAGTTCTTC.

A remark on this clonotype: Germline is not matched at one junction end, which may reflect a read error. V gene TRBV7-9 combines with J gene TRBJ1-1; 8 bases align to TRBD1. CDR3 size: 14 residues. Germline values: CDR1 SEHNR, CDR2 FQNEAQ (reference sequence). Here the CDR3 reads CTSSTGTGNTEAFF. CDR3 coding DNA: TGTACCAGCAGCACCGGGACAGGGAACACTGAAGCTTTCTTT.

This clonotype has ten or more counts. V is TRBV20-1 and J is TRBJ2-3, with unresolved D. V gave up 0 bases and J gave up 1 base, with 8 bases separating them. There are 14 residues in the CDR3. The germline V gene encodes CDR1 DFQATT and CDR2 SNEGSKA (reference sequence). In DNA, the CDR3 is TGCAGTGCTAGAGATGTGTTGGGCACAGATACGCAGTATTTT. It yields the protein CSARDVLGTDTQYF.